A selection of T cell receptor beta chains follows, all from one sample in a study of cytomegalovirus exposure and HLA in healthy donors. This table comes from immunoSEQ multiplex PCR, and its TCRdb copy is limited to in-frame clones, with some not included. The sample carries over 150,000 clones, about four fifths recorded once. Material for sequencing was PBMCs. Receptors originate from a man in his forties or fifties in good health and CMV-seropositive. Both conserved end residues are part of each CDR3. A D gene is named only where the DNA matches it firmly. Some rows have no size entry. The others give once, few or many, or a class for an expanded clone.

TRBV7-3,TRBJ2-3,-,-,CASSSGGTDTQYF,TGTGCCAGCAGCTCCGGGGGCACAGATACGCAGTATTTT
TRBV7-3,TRBJ1-1,-,-,CASSLTGLSNTEAFF,TGTGCCAGCAGCTTAACGGGCCTATCGAACACTGAAGCTTTCTTT
TRBV5-1,TRBJ1-1,-,-,CASSYGQPNTEAFF,TGCGCCAGCAGCTACGGACAGCCGAACACTGAAGCTTTCTTT
TRBV7-6,TRBJ2-1,TRBD2,-,CASSSLAGVDCNEQFF,TGTGCCAGCAGCTCGTTAGCGGGAGTTGACTGCAATGAGCAGTTCTTC
TRBV6-5,TRBJ2-4,TRBD1,-,CASSYRGRENIQYF,TGTGCCAGCAGTTACAGGGGGCGCGAAAACATTCAGTACTTC
TRBV14,TRBJ2-2,TRBD1,once,CASSPRDRFYTGELFF,TGTGCCAGCAGCCCCCGGGACAGGTTCTACACCGGGGAGCTGTTTTTT
TRBV9,TRBJ2-3,-,-,CASSVEEGGPTDTQYF,TGTGCCAGCAGCGTAGAGGAGGGGGGGCCCACAGATACGCAGTATTTT
TRBV6-8,TRBJ2-3,TRBD2,-,CASSSLAGGPDTQYF,TGTGCCAGCAGTTCCCTAGCGGGAGGGCCAGATACGCAGTATTTT
TRBV10-3,TRBJ2-7,-,-,CASDRGGYEQYF,TGTGCCTCCGATCGGGGAGGCTACGAGCAGTACTTC
TRBV5-4,TRBJ2-7,TRBD1,-,CASSSTGQTYEQYF,TGTGCCAGCAGCTCCACGGGACAGACTTACGAGCAGTACTTC
TRBV6-5,TRBJ2-3,TRBD2,-,CASSSGTDTDTQYF,TGTGCCAGCAGCAGCGGGACGGACACAGATACGCAGTATTTT
TRBV11-3,TRBJ2-7,TRBD1,-,CASSLGQGQEQYF,TGTGCCAGCAGCTTAGGACAGGGACAGGAGCAGTACTTC
TRBV10-2,TRBJ1-2,-,-,CASKGAGNTNYGYTF,TGCGCCAGCAAGGGAGCGGGTAATACTAACTATGGCTACACCTTC
TRBV28,TRBJ2-1,-,once,CAGRGTSYNEQFF,TGTGCCGGTAGGGGGACCTCCTACAATGAGCAGTTCTTC
TRBV4-3,TRBJ2-7,-,-,CASSQDPQRQGVYEQYF,TGCGCCAGCAGCCAAGATCCTCAAAGGCAGGGTGTGTACGAGCAGTACTTC
TRBV4-3,TRBJ2-2,-,once,CASSQDDQTGELFF,TGCGCCAGCAGCCAAGACGATCAGACCGGGGAGCTGTTTTTT
TRBV28,TRBJ2-1,TRBD1,-,CASTRTGDDNEQFF,TGTGCCAGCACTAGGACAGGGGACGACAATGAGCAGTTCTTC
TRBV27,TRBJ2-3,TRBD2,-,CASSFYSAGVADTQYF,TGTGCCAGCAGTTTCTACTCAGCGGGAGTAGCAGATACGCAGTATTTT
TRBV2,TRBJ2-5,-,-,CASSELAGSGETQYF,TGTGCCAGCAGTGAACTTGCGGGATCGGGGGAGACCCAGTACTTC
TRBV6-5,TRBJ1-4,-,-,CASSYSNQGSNEKLFF,TGTGCCAGCAGTTACTCGAATCAGGGGTCTAATGAAAAACTGTTTTTT
TRBV19,TRBJ2-1,-,-,CASRRQGINEQFF,TGTGCCAGTAGGCGTCAGGGGATAAATGAGCAGTTCTTC
TRBV30,TRBJ2-7,TRBD2,-,CAWSPGTSGSSSYEQYF,TGTGCCTGGAGTCCCGGGACTAGCGGGTCGAGCTCCTACGAGCAGTACTTC
TRBV29-1,TRBJ1-2,TRBD1,-,CSADPGQGLYGYTF,TGCAGCGCCGACCCGGGACAGGGTCTCTATGGCTACACCTTC
TRBV5-1,TRBJ2-2,TRBD1,-,CASSPLGQGGNGELFF,TGCGCCAGCAGCCCACTAGGACAGGGAGGTAACGGGGAGCTGTTTTTT
TRBV6-5,TRBJ2-5,TRBD2,-,CASSYPRGGGQETQYF,TGTGCCAGCAGTTACCCAAGGGGCGGGGGGCAAGAGACCCAGTACTTC
TRBV19,TRBJ1-5,TRBD1,-,CASSIRRTGRSDQPQHF,TGTGCCAGTAGTATCCGAAGGACAGGGAGGTCGGATCAGCCCCAGCATTTT
TRBV11-2,TRBJ1-1,TRBD1,-,CASSPGTANTEAFF,TGTGCCAGCAGCCCCGGGACAGCGAACACTGAAGCTTTCTTT
TRBV29-1,TRBJ2-1,-,-,CSVARNEQFF,TGCAGCGTTGCGCGTAATGAGCAGTTCTTC
TRBV5-6,TRBJ2-7,TRBD1,-,CASSPLTGSSYEQYF,TGTGCCAGCAGCCCTCTGACAGGGAGCTCCTACGAGCAGTACTTC
TRBV5-1,TRBJ1-4,-,-,CASSLEQGGEKLFF,TGCGCCAGCAGCTTGGAACAGGGTGGTGAAAAACTGTTTTTT
TRBV5-1,TRBJ1-6,TRBD1,-,CASSATGDLRNSPLHF,TGCGCCAGCAGCGCGACAGGGGATCTTCGAAATTCACCCCTCCACTTT
TRBV5-4,TRBJ2-3,TRBD2,-,CASSLDGGGWTSTDTQYF,TGTGCCAGCAGCTTGGACGGGGGGGGATGGACTAGCACAGATACGCAGTATTTT
TRBV4-2,TRBJ2-5,-,few,CASSQSGVGRGGFETQYF,TGTGCCAGCAGCCAATCAGGGGTCGGTAGGGGGGGCTTTGAGACCCAGTACTTC
TRBV1,TRBJ2-5,-,-,CTSSQDNSKRGGLWETQYF,TGCACCAGCAGCCAAGATAACTCAAAGCGGGGGGGTTTATGGGAGACCCAGTACTTC
TRBV6-5,TRBJ1-1,-,-,CASSYPEAASTEAFF,TGTGCCAGCAGTTACCCCGAGGCGGCCTCGACTGAAGCTTTCTTT
TRBV4-3,TRBJ2-3,-,-,CASSQEWQGIPTDTQYF,TGCGCCAGCAGCCAAGAGTGGCAGGGAATCCCAACAGATACGCAGTATTTT
TRBV19,TRBJ2-7,-,-,CASNGSRRQPFSSYEQYF,TGTGCCAGTAACGGCAGTCGAAGACAGCCCTTCTCCTCCTACGAGCAGTACTTC
TRBV30,TRBJ1-1,-,-,CAWSGWSMNTEAFF,TGTGCCTGGAGTGGGTGGAGCATGAACACTGAAGCTTTCTTT
TRBV19,TRBJ2-2,TRBD1,-,CASRGGSGTGELFF,TGTGCCAGTCGAGGGGGCTCGGGCACCGGGGAGCTGTTTTTT
TRBV6-6,TRBJ2-1,TRBD2,-,CASSFTSGGYNEQFF,TGTGCCAGCAGTTTCACTAGCGGGGGCTACAATGAGCAGTTCTTC
TRBV6-6,TRBJ2-1,TRBD2,-,CASSYATSGGYNEQFF,TGTGCCAGCAGTTACGCTACTAGCGGGGGTTACAATGAGCAGTTCTTC
TRBV4-2,TRBJ1-3,-,-,CASSQDRTAGNTIYF,TGTGCCAGCAGCCAAGATCGGACTGCTGGAAACACCATATATTTT
TRBV2,TRBJ2-7,TRBD2,-,CASSDTSGGYEQYF,TGTGCCAGCAGTGACACTAGCGGAGGGTACGAGCAGTACTTC
TRBV7-8,TRBJ2-6,-,-,CASSFGSSGANGLTF,TGTGCCAGCAGCTTCGGCTCCTCTGGGGCCAACGGCCTGACTTTC
TRBV5-4,TRBJ2-3,TRBD1,-,CASSLAFGQGLDTQYF,TGTGCCAGCAGCTTGGCGTTCGGACAGGGGTTAGATACGCAGTATTTT